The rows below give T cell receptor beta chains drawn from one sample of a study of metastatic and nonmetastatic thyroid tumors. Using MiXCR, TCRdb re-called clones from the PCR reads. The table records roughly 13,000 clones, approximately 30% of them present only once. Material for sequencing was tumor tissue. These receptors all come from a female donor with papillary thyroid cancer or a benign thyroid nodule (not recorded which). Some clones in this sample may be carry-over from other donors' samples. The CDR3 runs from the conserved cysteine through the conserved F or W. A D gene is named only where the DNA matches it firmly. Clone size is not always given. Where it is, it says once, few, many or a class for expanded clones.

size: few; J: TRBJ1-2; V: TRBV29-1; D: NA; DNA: TGCAGCGTTGACAGGGGTCCGGGGTATGGCTACACCTTC; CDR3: CSVDRGPGYGYTF
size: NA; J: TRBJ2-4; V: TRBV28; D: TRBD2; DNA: TGTGCCAGCTCGGGGGGGGGCGTCATTCAGTACTTC; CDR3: CASSGGGVIQYF
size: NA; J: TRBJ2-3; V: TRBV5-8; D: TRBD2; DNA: TGTGCCAGCAGCTTTCGCGGGACTAGAGATACGCAGTATTTT; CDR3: CASSFRGTRDTQYF
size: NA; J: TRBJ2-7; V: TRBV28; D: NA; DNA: TGTGCCAGCAGTTCCGCCGGGACCGACTCCTACGAGCAGTACTTC; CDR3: CASSSAGTDSYEQYF
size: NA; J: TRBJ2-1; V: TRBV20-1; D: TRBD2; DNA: TGCAGTACGGGAGGCCGCGTCTACAATGAGCAGTTCTTC; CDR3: CSTGGRVYNEQFF
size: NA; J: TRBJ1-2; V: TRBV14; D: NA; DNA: TGTGCCAGCAGCCAATATCGTTCGGGAGATGGCTACACCTTC; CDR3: CASSQYRSGDGYTF
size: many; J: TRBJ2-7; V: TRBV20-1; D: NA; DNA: TGCAGTGCTAGAGTTCCCGGTTACGAGCAGTACTTC; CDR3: CSARVPGYEQYF
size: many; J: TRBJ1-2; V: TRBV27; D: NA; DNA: TGTGCCAGCAGTTTAAGGGGTGCCTATGGCTACACCTTC; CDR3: CASSLRGAYGYTF
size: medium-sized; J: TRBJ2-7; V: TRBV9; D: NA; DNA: TGTGCCAGCAGCGTAGGCCTGGAATCCGAGCAGTACTTC; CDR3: CASSVGLESEQYF
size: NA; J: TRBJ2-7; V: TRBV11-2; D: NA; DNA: TGTGCCAGCAGCCAGCAGGAATCCTACGAGCAGTACTTC; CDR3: CASSQQESYEQYF
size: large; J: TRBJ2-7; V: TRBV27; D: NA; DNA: TGTGCCAGCAGCCGGACTCGGTCCTACGAGCAGTACTTC; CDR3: CASSRTRSYEQYF
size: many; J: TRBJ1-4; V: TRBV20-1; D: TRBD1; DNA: TGCAGTGCTAGAGTGACAGGGCATGAAAAACTGTTTTTT; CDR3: CSARVTGHEKLFF
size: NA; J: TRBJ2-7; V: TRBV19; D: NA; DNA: TGTGCCAGTAGCTCAACCCCCTATCAGTACTTC; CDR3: CASSSTPYQYF
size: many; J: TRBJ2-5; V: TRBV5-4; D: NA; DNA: TGTGCCAGCAGCTTGAACTTACAAGAGACCCAGTACTTC; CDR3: CASSLNLQETQYF
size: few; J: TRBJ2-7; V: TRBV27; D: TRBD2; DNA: TGTGCCAGCAGCTCGGTGCGGGAGGGCCAGGGCGAGCAGTACTTC; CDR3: CASSSVREGQGEQYF
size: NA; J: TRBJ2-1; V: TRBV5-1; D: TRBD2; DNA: TGCGCCAGCAGCTTGGAGGGGCGGGAGCAAGGGTGGAATGAGCAGTTCTTC; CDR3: CASSLEGREQGWNEQFF
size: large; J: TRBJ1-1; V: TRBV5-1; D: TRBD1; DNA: TGCGCCAGCAGCTTATTACCGGGACAGATTAACACTGAAGCTTTCTTT; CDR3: CASSLLPGQINTEAFF
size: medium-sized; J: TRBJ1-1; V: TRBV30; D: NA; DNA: TGTGCCTGGAGTGTACGTAGGGACACTGAAGCTTTCTTT; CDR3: CAWSVRRDTEAFF
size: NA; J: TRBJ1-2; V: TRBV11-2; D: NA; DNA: TGTGCCAGCAGCTTAGGCCCCGGGACGAGGATCTATGGCTACACCTTC; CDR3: CASSLGPGTRIYGYTF
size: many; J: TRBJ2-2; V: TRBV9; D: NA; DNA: TGTGCCAGCAGCGTAGTGGCAGCGAACACCGGGGAGCTGTTTTTT; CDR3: CASSVVAANTGELFF
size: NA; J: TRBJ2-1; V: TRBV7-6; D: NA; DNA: TGTGCCAGCAGCTTAGTTATCGGCTGTTCCCATTATGAGCAGTTCTTC; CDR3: CASSLVIGCSHYEQFF
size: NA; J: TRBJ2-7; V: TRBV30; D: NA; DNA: TGTGCCTGGAGTGCCGGAGAGGGAGTGGCGCCTCCGTCCTACGAGCAGTACTTC; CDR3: CAWSAGEGVAPPSYEQYF
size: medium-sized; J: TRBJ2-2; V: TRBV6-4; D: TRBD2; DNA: TGTGCCAGCAGTGAATCCCCCGGGGGGACCGGGGAGCTGTTTTTT; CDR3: CASSESPGGTGELFF
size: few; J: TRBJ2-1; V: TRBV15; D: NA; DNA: TGTGCCACCAGCAGATGCAGATACAATGATCAGTTCTTC; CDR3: CATSRCRYNDQFF
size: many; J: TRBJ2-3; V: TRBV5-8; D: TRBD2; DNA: TGTGCCAGCAGCTCCGGGAGGGCCAGCACAGATACGCAGTATTTT; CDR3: CASSSGRASTDTQYF
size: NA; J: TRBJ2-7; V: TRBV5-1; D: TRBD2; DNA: TGCGCCAGCAGCTTGGGGACTAGCGGGAGGGCCTACGAGCAGTACTTC; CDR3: CASSLGTSGRAYEQYF
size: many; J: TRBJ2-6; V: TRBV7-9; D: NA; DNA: TGTGCCAGCAGCGGGACCCGCGCTGGGGCCAACGTCCTGACTTTC; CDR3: CASSGTRAGANVLTF
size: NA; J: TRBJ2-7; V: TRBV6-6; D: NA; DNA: TGTGCCAGCAGTTACGTGGGGACCTACGAGCAGTACTTC; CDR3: CASSYVGTYEQYF
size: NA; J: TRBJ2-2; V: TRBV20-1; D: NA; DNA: TGCAGTGCCAAGGGTAACTGGGAGCTGTTTTTT; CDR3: CSAKGNWELFF
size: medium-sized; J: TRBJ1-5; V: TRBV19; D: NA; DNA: TGTGCCAGTGGAAGACGGACCAATCAGCCCCAGCATTTT; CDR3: CASGRRTNQPQHF
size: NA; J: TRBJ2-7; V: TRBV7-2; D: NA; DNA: TGTGCCAGCATCTCTCGACTATGTCCCTACGAGCAGTACTTC; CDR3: CASISRLCPYEQYF
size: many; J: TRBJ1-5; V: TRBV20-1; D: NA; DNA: TGCAGTGCTAGATCATCGGGTCCCATCAATCAGCCCCAGCATTTT; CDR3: CSARSSGPINQPQHF
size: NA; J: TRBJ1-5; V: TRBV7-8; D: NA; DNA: TGTGCCAGCAGCTTAGTTCCCAATCAGCCCCAGCATTTT; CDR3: CASSLVPNQPQHF
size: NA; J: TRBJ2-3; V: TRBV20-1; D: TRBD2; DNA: TGCAGTGCCGGGGGGAGTCGATACACAGATACTCAGTATTTT; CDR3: CSAGGSRYTDTQYF
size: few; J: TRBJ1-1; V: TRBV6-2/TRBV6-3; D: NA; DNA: TGTGCCAGCAGGTTAGACTTCGAAGCTTTCTTT; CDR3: CASRLDFEAFF
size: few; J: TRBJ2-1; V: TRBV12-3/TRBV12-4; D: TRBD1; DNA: TGTGCCAGCAGCCTGACAGGGGGCACTGAGCAGTTCTTC; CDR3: CASSLTGGTEQFF
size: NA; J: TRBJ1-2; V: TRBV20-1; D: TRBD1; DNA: TGCAGTGCTAGAGATCTGACAGGGGAAAACTATGGCTACACCTTC; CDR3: CSARDLTGENYGYTF
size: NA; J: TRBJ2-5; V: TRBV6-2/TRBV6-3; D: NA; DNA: TGTGCCAGCATTTACTCGAGGCATGAAGAGACCCAGTACTTC; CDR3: CASIYSRHEETQYF
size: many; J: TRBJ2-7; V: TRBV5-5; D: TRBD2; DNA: TGTGCCAGCAGCCGGACTAGCGGAGAGTCCTACGAGCAGTACTTC; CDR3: CASSRTSGESYEQYF
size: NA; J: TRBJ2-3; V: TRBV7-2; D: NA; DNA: TGTGCCAGCAGCTTAGCCCCGGTGGAGGCAGATACGCAGTATTTT; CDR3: CASSLAPVEADTQYF
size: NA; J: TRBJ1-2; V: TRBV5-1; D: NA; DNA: TGCGCCAGCAGCTTGGACGTGGGGGGAAACTATGGCTACACCTTC; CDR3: CASSLDVGGNYGYTF
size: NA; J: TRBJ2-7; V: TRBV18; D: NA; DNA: TGTGCCAGCTCACAAGAACGAGAGCAGTACTTC; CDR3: CASSQEREQYF
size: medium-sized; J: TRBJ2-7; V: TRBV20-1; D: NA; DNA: TGCAGTGCTAGAGTTGGACCACACGAGCAGTACTTC; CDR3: CSARVGPHEQYF
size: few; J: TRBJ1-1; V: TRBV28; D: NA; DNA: TGTGCCAGCAGTTTGCGGGTTACTGGAGCTTTCTTT; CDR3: CASSLRVTGAFF
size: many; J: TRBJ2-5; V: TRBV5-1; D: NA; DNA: TGCGCCAGCAGAAAGGAAGAGACCCAGTACTTC; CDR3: CASRKEETQYF
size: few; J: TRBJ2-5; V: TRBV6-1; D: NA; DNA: TGTGCCAGCAGAGAAGGGGCCGGGTACCAAGAGACCAAGTACTTC; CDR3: CASREGAGYQETKYF
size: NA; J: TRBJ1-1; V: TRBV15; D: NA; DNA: TGTGGCACCAGCAGGGACCAGGGCCCGAGAACTTTCTTT; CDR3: CGTSRDQGPRTFF
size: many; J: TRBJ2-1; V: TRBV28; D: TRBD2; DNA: TGTGCCAGCAGCAGGGGACTAGCGGGCTTGAATGAGCAGTTCTTC; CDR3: CASSRGLAGLNEQFF
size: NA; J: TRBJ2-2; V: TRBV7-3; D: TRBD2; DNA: TGTGCCAGCAGCAAGGGACTAGCAGGGAACACCGGGGAGCTGTTTTTT; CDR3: CASSKGLAGNTGELFF
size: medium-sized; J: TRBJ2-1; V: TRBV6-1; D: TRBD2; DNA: TGTGCCAGCACTGGGACTAGCGGTTACAATGAGCAGTTCTTC; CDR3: CASTGTSGYNEQFF
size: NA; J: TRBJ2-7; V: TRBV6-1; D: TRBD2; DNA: TGTGCCAGCAGCACAACCGGGACTAGCGGGAGTTCGGAGCAGTACTTC; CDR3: CASSTTGTSGSSEQYF
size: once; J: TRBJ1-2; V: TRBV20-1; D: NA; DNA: TGCAGTGCTAGAGTAGGTGGGGGGGCCTCCTATGGCTACACCTTC; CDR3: CSARVGGGASYGYTF